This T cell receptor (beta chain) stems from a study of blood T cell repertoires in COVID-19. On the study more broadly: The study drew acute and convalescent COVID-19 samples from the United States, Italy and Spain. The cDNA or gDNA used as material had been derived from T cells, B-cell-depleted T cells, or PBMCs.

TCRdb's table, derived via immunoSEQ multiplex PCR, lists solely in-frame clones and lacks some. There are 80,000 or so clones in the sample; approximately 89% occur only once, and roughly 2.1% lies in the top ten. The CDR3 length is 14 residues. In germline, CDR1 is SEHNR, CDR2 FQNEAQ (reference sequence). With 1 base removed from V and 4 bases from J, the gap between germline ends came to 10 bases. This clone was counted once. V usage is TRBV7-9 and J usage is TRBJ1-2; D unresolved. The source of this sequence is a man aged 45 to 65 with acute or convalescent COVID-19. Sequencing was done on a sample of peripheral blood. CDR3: CASSLGGLTYGYTF. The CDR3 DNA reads TGTGCCAGCAGCTTAGGAGGCTTAACCTATGGCTACACCTTC.